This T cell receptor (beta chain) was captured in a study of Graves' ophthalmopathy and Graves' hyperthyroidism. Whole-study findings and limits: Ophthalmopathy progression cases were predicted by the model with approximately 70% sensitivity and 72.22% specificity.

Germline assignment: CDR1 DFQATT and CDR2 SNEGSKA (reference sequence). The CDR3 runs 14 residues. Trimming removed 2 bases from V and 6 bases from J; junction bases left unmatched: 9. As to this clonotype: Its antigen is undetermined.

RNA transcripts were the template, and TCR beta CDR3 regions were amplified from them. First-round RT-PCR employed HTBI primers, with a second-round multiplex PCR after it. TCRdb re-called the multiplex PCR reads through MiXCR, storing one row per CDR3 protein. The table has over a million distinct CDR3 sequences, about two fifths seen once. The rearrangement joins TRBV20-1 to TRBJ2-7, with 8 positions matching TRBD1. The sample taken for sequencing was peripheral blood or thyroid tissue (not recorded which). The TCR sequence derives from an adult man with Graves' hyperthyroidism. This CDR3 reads CSARKDRAEGEQYF. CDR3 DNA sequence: TGCAGTGCTAGAAAGGACAGGGCTGAGGGCGAGCAGTACTTC.